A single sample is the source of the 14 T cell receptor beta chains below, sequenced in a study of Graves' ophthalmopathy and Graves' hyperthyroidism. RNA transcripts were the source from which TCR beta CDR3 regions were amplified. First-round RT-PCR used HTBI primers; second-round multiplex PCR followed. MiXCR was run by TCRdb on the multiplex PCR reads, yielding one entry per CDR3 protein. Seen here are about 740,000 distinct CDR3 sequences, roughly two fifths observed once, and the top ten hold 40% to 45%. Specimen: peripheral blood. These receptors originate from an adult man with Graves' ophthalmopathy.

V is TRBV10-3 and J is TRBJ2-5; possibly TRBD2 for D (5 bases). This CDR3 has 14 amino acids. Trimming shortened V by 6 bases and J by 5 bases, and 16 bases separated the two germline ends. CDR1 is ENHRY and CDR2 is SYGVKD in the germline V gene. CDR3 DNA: TGTGCCATCAGAGCGGCGAACACCGGGGAGACCCAGTACTTC. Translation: CAIRAANTGETQYF.

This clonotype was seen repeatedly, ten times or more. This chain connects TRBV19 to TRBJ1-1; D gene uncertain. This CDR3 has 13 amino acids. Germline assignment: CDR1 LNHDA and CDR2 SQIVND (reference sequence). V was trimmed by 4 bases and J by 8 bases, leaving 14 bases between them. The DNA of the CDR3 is TGTGCCAGTAGTAGTGAATATCGCCCCGAAGCTTTCTTT. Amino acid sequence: CASSSEYRPEAFF.

The CDR3 sequence is CASNHRGTSIGYGYTF. CDR3 DNA sequence: TGTGCCAGTAACCACCGGGGGACAAGTATAGGCTATGGCTACACCTTC. This chain connects TRBV5-6 to TRBJ1-2; weak D call: TRBD1 (6 bases). This CDR3 is built from 16 residues. Germline V gives CDR1 SGHDT, CDR2 YYEEEE. V was clipped by 8 bases and J by 4 bases, with 24 bases between them.

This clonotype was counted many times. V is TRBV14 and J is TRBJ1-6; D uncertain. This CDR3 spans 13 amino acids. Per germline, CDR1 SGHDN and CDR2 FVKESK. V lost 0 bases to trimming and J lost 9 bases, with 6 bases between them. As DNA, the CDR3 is TGTGCCAGCAGCCAAGATGCGGCTTCACCCCTCCACTTT. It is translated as CASSQDAASPLHF.

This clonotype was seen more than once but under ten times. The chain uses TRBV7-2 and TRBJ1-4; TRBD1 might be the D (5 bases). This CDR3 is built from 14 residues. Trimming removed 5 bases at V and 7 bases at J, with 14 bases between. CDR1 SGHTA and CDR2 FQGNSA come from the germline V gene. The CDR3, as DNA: TGTGCCAGCAGCCCCAGGAACAGGCCTGAAAAACTGTTTTTT. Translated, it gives CASSPRNRPEKLFF.

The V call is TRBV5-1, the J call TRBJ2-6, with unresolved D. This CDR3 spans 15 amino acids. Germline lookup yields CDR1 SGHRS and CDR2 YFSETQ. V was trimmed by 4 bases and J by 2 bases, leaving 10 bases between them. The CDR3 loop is CASSPQLPGANVLTF. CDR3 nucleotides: TGCGCCAGCAGCCCCCAACTCCCTGGGGCCAACGTCCTGACTTTC. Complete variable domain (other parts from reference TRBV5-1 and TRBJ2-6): KAGVTQTPRYLIKTRGQQVTLSCSPISGHRSVSWYQQTPGQGLQFLFEYFSETQRNKGNFPGRFSGRQFSNSRSEMNVSTLELGDSALYLCASSPQLPGANVLTFGAGSRLTVL.

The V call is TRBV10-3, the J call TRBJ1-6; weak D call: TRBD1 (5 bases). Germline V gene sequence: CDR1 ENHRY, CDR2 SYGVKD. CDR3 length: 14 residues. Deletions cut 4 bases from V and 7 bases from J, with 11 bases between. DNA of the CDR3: TGTGCCATCAGTGGGCAGACAGACAATTCACCCCTCCACTTT. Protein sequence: CAISGQTDNSPLHF.

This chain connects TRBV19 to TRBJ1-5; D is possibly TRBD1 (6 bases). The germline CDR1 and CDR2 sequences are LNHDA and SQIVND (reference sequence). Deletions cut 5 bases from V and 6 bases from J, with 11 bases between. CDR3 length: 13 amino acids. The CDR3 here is CASSASGVQPQHF. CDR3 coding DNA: TGTGCCAGTAGTGCTTCAGGGGTTCAGCCCCAGCATTTT.

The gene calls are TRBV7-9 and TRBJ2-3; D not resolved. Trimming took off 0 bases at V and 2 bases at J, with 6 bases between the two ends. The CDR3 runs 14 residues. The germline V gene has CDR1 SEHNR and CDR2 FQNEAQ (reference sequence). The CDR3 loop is CASSLAEYTDTQYF. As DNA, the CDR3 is TGTGCCAGCAGCTTAGCTGAGTACACAGATACGCAGTATTTT. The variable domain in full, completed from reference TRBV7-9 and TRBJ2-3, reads DTGVSQNPRHKITKRGQNVTFRCDPISEHNRLYWYRQTLGQGPEFLTYFQNEAQLEKSRLLSDRFSAERPKGSFSTLEIQRTEQGDSAMYLCASSLAEYTDTQYFGPGTRLTVL.

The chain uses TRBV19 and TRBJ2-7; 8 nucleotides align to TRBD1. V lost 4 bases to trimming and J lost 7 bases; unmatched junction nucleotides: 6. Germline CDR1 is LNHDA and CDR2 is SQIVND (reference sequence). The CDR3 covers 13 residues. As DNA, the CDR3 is TGTGCCAGTAGTAGAGGGACAGGCCGGGAGCAGTACTTC. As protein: CASSRGTGREQYF.

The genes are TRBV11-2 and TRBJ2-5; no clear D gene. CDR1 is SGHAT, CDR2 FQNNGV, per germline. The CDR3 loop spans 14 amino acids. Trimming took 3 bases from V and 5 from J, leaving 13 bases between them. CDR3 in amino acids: CASSLDVLLETQYF. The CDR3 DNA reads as TGTGCCAGCAGCTTGGATGTCTTGCTGGAGACCCAGTACTTC.

The CDR3 here is CASSPGGYSNQPQHF. As DNA, the CDR3 is TGTGCCAGTAGTCCGGGGGGCTATAGCAATCAGCCCCAGCATTTT. The chain is built from TRBV19 and TRBJ1-5; TRBD1 is a possible D gene (6 bases). V shed 5 bases and J shed 0 bases, with 11 bases lying between them. Germline V gene data show CDR1 as LNHDA and CDR2 as SQIVND (reference sequence). The CDR3 has 15 residues.

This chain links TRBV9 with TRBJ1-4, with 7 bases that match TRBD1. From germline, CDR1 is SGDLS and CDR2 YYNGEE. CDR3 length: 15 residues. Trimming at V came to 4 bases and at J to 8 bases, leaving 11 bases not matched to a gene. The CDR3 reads CASSPSGYRGEKLFF. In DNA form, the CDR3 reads TGTGCCAGCAGCCCATCAGGGTACAGGGGAGAAAAACTGTTTTTT.

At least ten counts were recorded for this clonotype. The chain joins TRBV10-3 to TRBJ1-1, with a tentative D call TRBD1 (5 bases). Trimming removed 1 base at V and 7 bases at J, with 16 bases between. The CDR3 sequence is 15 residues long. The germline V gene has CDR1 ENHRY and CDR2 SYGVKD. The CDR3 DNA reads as TGTGCCATCAGTGAGTTTACCACTCTGGGGGGTGAAGCTTTCTTT. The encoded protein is CAISEFTTLGGEAFF.